Listed below are T cell receptor beta chains from one sample, sequenced in a study of esophageal squamous cell carcinoma under preoperative chemotherapy. A single record per CDR3 protein comes from TCRdb applying MiXCR to the PCR reads. This sample carries about 32,000 distinct CDR3 sequences, around 49% of them seen once, and the ten largest clones take approximately 25%. This sample was obtained from a patient given preoperative chemotherapy. These receptors came from a human donor with esophageal squamous cell carcinoma. The donor label of this sample is uncertain. Both conserved end residues are part of each CDR3. The D gene is left open where the match is weak. Clone size is shown for a subset of rows, as once, few, many or a class of expanded clone.

TRBV12-3/TRBV12-4	TRBJ2-5	TRBD1	-	CASTGDRQQETQYF	TGTGCCAGTACAGGGGATCGGCAACAAGAGACCCAGTACTTC
TRBV7-9	TRBJ2-3	TRBD2	-	CASSSSCGGSGGSGTETQYF	TGTGCCAGCAGCTCCAGTTGCGGGGGTAGCGGGGGCTCTGGCACAGAGACGCAGTATTTT
TRBV7-3	TRBJ2-3	-	-	CAIGFSSQETQYF	TGTGCCATCGGCTTCAGTAGCCAAGAGACGCAGTATTTT
TRBV7-8	TRBJ2-4	TRBD2	-	CASRNLAGGPKNIQYF	TGTGCCAGCCGCAACCTGGCGGGGGGACCCAAAAACATTCAGTACTTT
TRBV7-9	TRBJ2-1	-	many	CASSHTGVGEQFF	TGTGCCAGCAGTCATACGGGGGTTGGGGAGCAGTTCTTC
TRBV6-2/TRBV6-3	TRBJ2-3	TRBD2	many	CASSYGLAGGPDTQYF	TGTGCCAGCAGTTACGGACTAGCGGGGGGGCCAGATACGCAGTATTTT
TRBV5-4	TRBJ2-1	TRBD2	once	CASSLAGGASYEQFF	TGTGCCAGCAGCTTGGCGGGAGGGGCCTCCTACGAGCAGTTCTTC
TRBV18	TRBJ2-5	TRBD1	-	CASSGQVGETQYF	TGTGCCAGCTCAGGACAGGTTGGGGAGACCCAGTACTTC
TRBV6-5	TRBJ2-1	-	-	CASSYSLGAQFF	TGTGCCAGCAGTTACTCGCTGGGGGCCCAATTCTTC
TRBV7-3	TRBJ2-5	-	-	CASSAGTGGRAEDTQYF	TGTGCCAGCAGCGCGGGGACCGGGGGGCGGGCCGAAGATACCCAGTACTTC
TRBV7-9	TRBJ2-1	-	-	CASSLSVRRSDEQFF	TGTGCCAGCAGCTTATCCGTCCGGAGGTCCGATGAGCAGTTCTTC
TRBV6-1	TRBJ2-3	-	-	CASGQTTTAGAQYF	TGTGCCAGCGGCCAAACTACCACAGCCGGGGCGCAGTATTTT
TRBV12-3/TRBV12-4	TRBJ2-3	-	few	CASSLHQGSSTDTQYF	TGTGCCAGCAGTTTACACCAGGGGAGTAGCACAGATACGCAGTATTTT
TRBV5-6	TRBJ2-1	TRBD2	few	CASSRDFAGGQWETQFF	TGTGCCAGCAGCCGTGACTTCGCGGGGGGGCAGTGGGAGACCCAGTTCTTC
TRBV7-6	TRBJ2-4	-	-	CASSFSRGGAKDMQYF	TGTGCCAGCAGCTTTTCTAGGGGGGGGGCCAAAGACATGCAGTACTTT
TRBV4-1	TRBJ2-1	-	many	CASSQIVGDEQFF	TGCGCCAGCAGCCAAATTGTCGGGGACGAGCAGTTCTTC
TRBV7-2	TRBJ2-3	-	-	CVSRGLEAVSTDEQYF	TGTGTCAGCCGCGGCCTAGAGGCTGTGAGCACAGATGAGCAGTATTTT
TRBV6-1	TRBJ2-3	-	-	CASSVSGGPSTETQYF	TGTGCCAGCAGTGTATCGGGCGGGCCTAGCACAGAGACGCAGTATTTT
TRBV11-2	TRBJ2-5	TRBD2	many	CASSLGTSGGVKTQYF	TGTGCCAGCAGCTTAGGGACTAGCGGGGGGGTGAAGACCCAGTACTTC
TRBV6-1	TRBJ2-5	-	-	CASMGEGGTQYF	TGTGCCAGCATGGGCGAGGGAGGGACCCAGTACTTC
TRBV5-6	TRBJ2-1	-	few	CASSARAGTIIEQFF	TGTGCCAGCAGCGCTCGGGCGGGGACAATCATCGAGCAGTTCTTC
TRBV28	TRBJ2-5	-	few	CASSLLGGLAETQYF	TGTGCCAGCAGTTTGCTGGGGGGGCTAGCGGAGACCCAGTACTTC
TRBV5-6	TRBJ2-1	TRBD2	many	CASSYPGLAGASSYNEQFF	TGTGCCAGCAGCTACCCGGGACTAGCGGGGGCGAGCTCCTACAATGAGCAGTTCTTC
TRBV6-1	TRBJ2-1	TRBD1	-	CASTSSQGVPETQFF	TGTGCCAGCACGTCGTCACAGGGGGTCCCAGAGACCCAGTTCTTC
TRBV7-2	TRBJ2-1	-	few	CASSLAGAGSYNEQFF	TGTGCCAGCAGCTTAGCTGGGGCAGGCAGCTACAATGAGCAGTTCTTC
TRBV6-1	TRBJ2-7	-	-	CARVARGYF	TGTGCCCGCGTCGCCAGAGGTTACTTC
TRBV5-1	TRBJ2-7	TRBD1	-	CASSDGQGLGEQYF	TGCGCCAGCAGCGATGGACAGGGGTTGGGGGAGCAGTACTTC
TRBV6-1	TRBJ2-7	-	many	CASSEALGLGEQYF	TGTGCCAGCAGTGAAGCGCTGGGACTTGGCGAGCAGTACTTC
TRBV7-2	TRBJ2-1	-	-	CASSLARGYEQFF	TGTGCCAGCAGCTTAGCGCGAGGCTATGAGCAGTTCTTC
TRBV6-1	TRBJ1-1	TRBD1	-	CASKRQGDTWQAFF	TGTGCCAGCAAACGACAGGGAGATACCTGGCAAGCTTTCTTT
TRBV6-5	TRBJ2-3	TRBD2	-	CASSYTSAGRLADTQYF	TGTGCCAGCAGTTACACTTCAGCGGGAAGGCTAGCAGATACGCAGTATTTT
TRBV27	TRBJ1-5	-	-	CASSLAGQPQHF	TGTGCCAGCAGTTTGGCGGGTCAGCCCCAGCATTTT
TRBV5-4	TRBJ1-1	-	few	CASKGGDWYTEAFF	TGTGCCAGCAAGGGAGGCGATTGGTACACTGAAGCTTTCTTT
TRBV7-2	TRBJ2-3	-	-	CASTPFIRGGSTDTQYF	TGTGCCAGCACCCCTTTTATTAGGGGGGGGAGCACAGATACGCAGTATTTT
TRBV5-4	TRBJ2-5	TRBD2	-	CASSLGGGEHFF	TGTGCCAGCAGCTTGGGTGGGGGGGAGCACTTCTTC
TRBV7-2	TRBJ2-4	-	-	CAGSRGRDQNIQYF	TGTGCGGGCAGCCGGGGTCGAGACCAAAACATTCAGTACTTC
TRBV7-2	TRBJ2-3	-	-	CARSFGTRDTDTQYF	TGTGCCAGGAGCTTCGGGACCCGGGACACAGATACCCAGTACTTT
TRBV7-6	TRBJ2-4	-	-	CAGGLGGGPQNIQYF	TGTGCCGGGGGCCTCGGGGGAGGGCCCCAAAACATTCAGTACTTC
TRBV5-1	TRBJ2-1	TRBD2	many	CASSLLAGGPREQFF	TGCGCCAGCAGCTTACTAGCGGGGGGGCCTCGGGAGCAGTTCTTC
TRBV7-3	TRBJ2-1	TRBD2	many	CASSLRTSGYNEQFF	TGTGCCAGCAGCTTAAGGACTAGCGGCTACAATGAGCAGTTCTTC
TRBV7-9	TRBJ2-1	TRBD2	few	CASSHGGGGGGEQFF	TGTGCCAGCAGCCATGGGGGGGGGGGGGGGGGTGAGCAGTTCTTC
TRBV15	TRBJ2-1	TRBD1	-	CATSGRTWTGGRYEQFF	TGTGCCACCAGCGGCCGAACCTGGACAGGGGGGAGGTATGAGCAGTTCTTC
TRBV9	TRBJ1-2	-	few	CASSVAQTVGLSGRKNYGYTF	TGTGCCAGCAGCGTAGCCCAGACAGTCGGTTTGAGCGGCCGTAAAAACTATGGCTACACCTTC
TRBV19	TRBJ2-3	-	-	CASRPSSTDTQYF	TGTGCCAGTCGCCCCTCTAGCACAGATACGCAGTATTTT
TRBV12-3/TRBV12-4	TRBJ2-7	TRBD1	medium-sized	CASLRTGGHEQYF	TGTGCCAGCCTAAGGACAGGGGGCCACGAGCAGTACTTC
TRBV7-2	TRBJ2-3	TRBD2	-	CASSLAGGDTQYF	TGTGCCAGCAGCTTAGCGGGGGGGGATACGCAGTATTTT
TRBV25-1	TRBJ2-5	-	-	CASSDTYLWTNPPRETQYF	TGTGCCAGCAGTGACACCTACCTCTGGACCAACCCCCCCAGGGAGACCCAGTACTTC
TRBV11-2	TRBJ2-7	-	-	CASSLDLVSYNEQYF	TGTGCCAGCAGCTTAGATTTAGTATCCTACAATGAGCAGTACTTC
TRBV11-3	TRBJ2-2	-	many	CASSLDGSGTGELFF	TGTGCCAGCAGCTTAGATGGGTCGGGGACCGGGGAGCTGTTTTTT
TRBV12-3/TRBV12-4	TRBJ2-5	-	-	CASSFTSQETQYF	TGTGCCAGCAGTTTTACTAGTCAAGAGACCCAGTACTTC
TRBV5-8	TRBJ2-5	-	-	CASSGGRGSSQQETQYF	TGTGCCAGCAGCGGGGGAAGGGGGTCCTCTCAACAAGAGACCCAGTACTTC
TRBV7-6	TRBJ2-7	-	medium-sized	CASSPGTISYEQYF	TGTGCCAGCAGCCCAGGGACAATTTCCTACGAGCAGTACTTC